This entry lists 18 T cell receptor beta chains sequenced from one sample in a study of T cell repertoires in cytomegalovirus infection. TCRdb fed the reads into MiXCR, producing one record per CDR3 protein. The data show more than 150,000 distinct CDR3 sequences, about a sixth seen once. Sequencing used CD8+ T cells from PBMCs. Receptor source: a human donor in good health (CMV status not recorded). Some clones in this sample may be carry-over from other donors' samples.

The chain's CDR3 is CSARLAGGRSADTQYF. The CDR3 nucleotides are TGCAGTGCTCGACTAGCGGGGGGGCGGTCGGCAGATACGCAGTATTTT. This chain joins TRBV20-1 and TRBJ2-3; 14 nucleotides match TRBD2. J gave up 4 bases and V 5 bases, and 8 bases lay outside the gene matches. CDR3 length: 16 amino acids. Germline CDR1 and CDR2: DFQATT and SNEGSKA (reference sequence).

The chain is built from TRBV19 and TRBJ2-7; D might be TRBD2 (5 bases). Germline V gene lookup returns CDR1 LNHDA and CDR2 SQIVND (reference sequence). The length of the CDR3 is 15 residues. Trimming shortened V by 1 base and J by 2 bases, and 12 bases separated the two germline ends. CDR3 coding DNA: TGTGCCAGTAGTATAGGCGGAGGACCAGCCTACGAGCAGTACTTC. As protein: CASSIGGGPAYEQYF.

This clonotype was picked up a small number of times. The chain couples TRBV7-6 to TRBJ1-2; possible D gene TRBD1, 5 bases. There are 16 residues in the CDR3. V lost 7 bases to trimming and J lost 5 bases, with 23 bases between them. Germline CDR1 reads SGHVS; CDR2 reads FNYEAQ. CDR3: CASTPGVGGGLYGYTF. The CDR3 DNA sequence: TGTGCCAGCACCCCCGGTGTTGGGGGAGGGTTATATGGCTACACCTTC.

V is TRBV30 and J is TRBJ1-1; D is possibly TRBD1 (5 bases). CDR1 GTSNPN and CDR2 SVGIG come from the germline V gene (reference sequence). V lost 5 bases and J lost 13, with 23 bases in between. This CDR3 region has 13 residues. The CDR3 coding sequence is TGTGCCTGGTTACTGCGTCCGTGGGGCCCTGGTTTCTTT. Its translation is CAWLLRPWGPGFF.

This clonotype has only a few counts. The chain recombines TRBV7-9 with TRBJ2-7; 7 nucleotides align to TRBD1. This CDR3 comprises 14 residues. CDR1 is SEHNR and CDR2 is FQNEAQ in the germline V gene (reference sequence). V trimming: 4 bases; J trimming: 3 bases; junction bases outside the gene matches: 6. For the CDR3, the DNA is TGTGCCAGCAGCTCCGGGACAGAGATCTACGAGCAGTACTTC. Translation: CASSSGTEIYEQYF.

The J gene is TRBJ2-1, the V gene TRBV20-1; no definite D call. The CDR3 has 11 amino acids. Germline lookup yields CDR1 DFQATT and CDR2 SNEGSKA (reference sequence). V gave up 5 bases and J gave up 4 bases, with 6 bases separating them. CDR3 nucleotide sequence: TGCAGTGCTCCTGTATACAATGAGCAGTTCTTC. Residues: CSAPVYNEQFF.

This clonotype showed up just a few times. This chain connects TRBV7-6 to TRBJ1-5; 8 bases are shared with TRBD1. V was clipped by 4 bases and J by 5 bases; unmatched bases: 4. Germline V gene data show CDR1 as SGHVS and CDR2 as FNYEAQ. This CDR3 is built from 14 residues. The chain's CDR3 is CASSSRGLDQPQHF. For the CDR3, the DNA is TGTGCCAGCAGCTCCAGGGGGCTCGATCAGCCCCAGCATTTT.

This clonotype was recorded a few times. The CDR3 coding sequence is TGTGCCAGCGCGGACCGGGACAGGGAGGATGGCTACACCTTC. Its protein product is CASADRDREDGYTF. The chain is built from TRBV7-2 and TRBJ1-2, with 9 bases aligning to TRBD1. V dropped 8 bases and J dropped 6; count of bases not matched to a gene: 10. The CDR3 runs to 14 residues. Germline CDR1 SGHTA, CDR2 FQGNSA.

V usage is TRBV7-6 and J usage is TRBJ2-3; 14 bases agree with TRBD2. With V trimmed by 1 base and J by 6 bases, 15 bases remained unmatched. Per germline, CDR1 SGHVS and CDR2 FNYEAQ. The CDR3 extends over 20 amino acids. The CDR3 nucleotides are TGTGCCAGCAGCTTAGATCCGAGACTAGCGGGAGGGCCCACTTTGGATACGCAGTATTTT. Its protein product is CASSLDPRLAGGPTLDTQYF.

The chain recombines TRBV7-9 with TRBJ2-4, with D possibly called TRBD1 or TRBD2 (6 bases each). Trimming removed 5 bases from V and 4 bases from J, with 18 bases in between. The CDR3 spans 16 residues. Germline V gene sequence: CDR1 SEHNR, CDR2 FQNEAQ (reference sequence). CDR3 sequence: CASSTNPTGRKNIQYF. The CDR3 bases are TGTGCCAGCAGCACCAACCCTACAGGGAGGAAAAACATTCAGTACTTC. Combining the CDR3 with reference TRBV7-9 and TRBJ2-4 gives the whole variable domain DTGVSQNPRHKITKRGQNVTFRCDPISEHNRLYWYRQTLGQGPEFLTYFQNEAQLEKSRLLSDRFSAERPKGSFSTLEIQRTEQGDSAMYLCASSTNPTGRKNIQYFGAGTRLSVL.

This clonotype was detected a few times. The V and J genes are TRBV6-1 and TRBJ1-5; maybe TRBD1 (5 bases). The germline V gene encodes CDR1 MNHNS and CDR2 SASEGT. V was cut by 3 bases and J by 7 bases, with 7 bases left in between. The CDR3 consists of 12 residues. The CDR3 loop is CASSDGAQPQHF. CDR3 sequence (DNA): TGTGCCAGCAGTGATGGGGCCCAGCCCCAGCATTTT.

As DNA, the CDR3 is TGTGCCAGCAATGATGAGGTAAATGAGCAGTTCTTC. Its protein is CASNDEVNEQFF. The chain is built from TRBV28 and TRBJ2-1; D uncertain. Trimming removed 7 bases at V and 7 bases at J, with 11 bases between. The CDR3 runs 12 residues. Germline assignment: CDR1 MDHEN and CDR2 SYDVKM.

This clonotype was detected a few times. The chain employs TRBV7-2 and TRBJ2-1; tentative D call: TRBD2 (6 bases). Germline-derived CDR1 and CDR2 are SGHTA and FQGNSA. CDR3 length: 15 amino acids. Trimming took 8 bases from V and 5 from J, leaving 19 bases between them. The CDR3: CASRPGGSGNNEQFF. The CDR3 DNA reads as TGTGCCAGCCGCCCCGGAGGTAGCGGAAACAATGAGCAGTTCTTC.

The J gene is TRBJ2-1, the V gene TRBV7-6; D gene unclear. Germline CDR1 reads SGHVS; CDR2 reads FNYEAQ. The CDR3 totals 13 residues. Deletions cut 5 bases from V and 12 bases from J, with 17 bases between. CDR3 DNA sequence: TGTGCCAGCAGCCCCAAAGTTCACTATGTGCAGTTCTTC. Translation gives CASSPKVHYVQFF.

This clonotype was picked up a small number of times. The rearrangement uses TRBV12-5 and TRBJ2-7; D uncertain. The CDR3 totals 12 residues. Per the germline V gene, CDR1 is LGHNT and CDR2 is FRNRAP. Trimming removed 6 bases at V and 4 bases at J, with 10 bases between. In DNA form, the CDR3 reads TGTGCTAGTGGGGATACGCCGTACGAGCAGTACTTC. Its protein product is CASGDTPYEQYF.

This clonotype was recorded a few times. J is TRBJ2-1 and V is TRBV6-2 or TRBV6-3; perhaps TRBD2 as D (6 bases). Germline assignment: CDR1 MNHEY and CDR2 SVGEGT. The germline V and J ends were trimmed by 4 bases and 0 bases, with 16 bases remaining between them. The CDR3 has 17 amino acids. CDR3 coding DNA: TGTGCCAGCAGTTTCCCTCGGGCGGGGAGCTCCTACAATGAGCAGTTCTTC. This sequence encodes CASSFPRAGSSYNEQFF.

CDR3 sequence: CASSPRRAKERNEQFF. CDR3 DNA: TGTGCCAGCAGCCCCAGGAGGGCTAAAGAACGGAATGAGCAGTTCTTC. The rearrangement joins TRBV11-1 to TRBJ2-1; a weak D match, TRBD2 (6 bases). Germline loops: CDR1 SGHAT, CDR2 FQDESV (reference sequence). This CDR3 has 16 residues. Trimming stripped 5 bases from V and 7 bases from J, with 21 bases between. Full variable domain (remainder filled in from reference TRBV11-1 and TRBJ2-1): EAEVAQSPRYKITEKSQAVAFWCDPISGHATLYWYRQILGQGPELLVQFQDESVVDDSQLPKDRFSAERLKGVDSTLKIQPAELGDSAMYLCASSPRRAKERNEQFFGPGTRLTVL.

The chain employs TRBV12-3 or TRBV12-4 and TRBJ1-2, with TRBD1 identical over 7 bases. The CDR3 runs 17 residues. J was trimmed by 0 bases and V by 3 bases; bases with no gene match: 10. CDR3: CASSFTGTAITNYGYTF. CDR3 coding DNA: TGTGCCAGCAGTTTCACCGGGACAGCTATTACTAACTATGGCTACACCTTC.